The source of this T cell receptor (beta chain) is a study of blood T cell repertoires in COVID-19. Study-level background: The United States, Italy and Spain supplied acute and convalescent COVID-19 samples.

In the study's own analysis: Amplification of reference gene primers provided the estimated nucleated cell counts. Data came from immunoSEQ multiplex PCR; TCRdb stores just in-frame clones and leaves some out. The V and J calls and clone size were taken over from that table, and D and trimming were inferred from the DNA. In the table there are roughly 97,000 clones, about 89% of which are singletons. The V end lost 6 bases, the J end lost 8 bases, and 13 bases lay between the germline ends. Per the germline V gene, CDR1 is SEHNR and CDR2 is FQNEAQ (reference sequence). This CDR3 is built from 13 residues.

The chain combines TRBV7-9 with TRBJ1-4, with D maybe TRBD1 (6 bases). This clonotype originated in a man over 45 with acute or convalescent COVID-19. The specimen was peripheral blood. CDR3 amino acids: CASSNRVGEKLFF. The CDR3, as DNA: TGTGCCAGCAGTAACAGGGTTGGGGAAAAACTGTTTTTT.